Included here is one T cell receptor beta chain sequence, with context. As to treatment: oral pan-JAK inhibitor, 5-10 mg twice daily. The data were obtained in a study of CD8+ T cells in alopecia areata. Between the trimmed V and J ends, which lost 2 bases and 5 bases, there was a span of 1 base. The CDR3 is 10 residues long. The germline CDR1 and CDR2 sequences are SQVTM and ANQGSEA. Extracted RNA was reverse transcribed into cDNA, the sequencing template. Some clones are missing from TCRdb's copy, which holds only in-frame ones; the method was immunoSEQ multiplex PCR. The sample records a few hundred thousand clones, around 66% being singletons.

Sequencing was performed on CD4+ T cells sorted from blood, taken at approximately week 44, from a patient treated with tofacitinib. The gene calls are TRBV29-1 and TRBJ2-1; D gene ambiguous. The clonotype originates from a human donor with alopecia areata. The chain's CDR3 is CSVEHNEQFF. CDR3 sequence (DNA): TGCAGCGTTGAACACAATGAGCAGTTCTTC.